The clone carrying this TCR beta chain was observed a few times. Its target is not known. Each patient was aged 18 to 65 and had newly diagnosed hyperthyroidism of under 2 months' duration. Cells are PBMCs isolated from approximately 9.2 ml of fresh blood. The data were obtained in a study of T cells in Graves' hyperthyroidism and ophthalmopathy. CDR1 is DFQATT and CDR2 is SNEGSKA in the germline V gene (reference sequence). CDR3 length: 14 residues. Trimming removed 3 bases from V and 3 bases from J; junction bases left unmatched: 8. RNA transcripts yielded amplified TCR beta CDR3 regions. The primer set for the first-round RT-PCR of the TCR CDR3 was HTBI. From the multiplex PCR reads, TCRdb called clonotypes with MiXCR, one entry per CDR3 protein. Here the sample spans around 760,000 distinct CDR3 sequences, 35% being singletons. General study points: Ophthalmopathy got predicted by the model a median about six months before its onset. Blood shared most expanded thyroid clonotypes above 0.001.

Sample: blood. The chain couples TRBV20-1 to TRBJ2-7, with 7 bases lining up with TRBD2. This sequence was found in a woman aged 35 to 49 with Graves' hyperthyroidism. Written as DNA, the CDR3 is TGCAGTGCTAGGGGAGTAGCGGGCATCTACGAGCAGTACTTC. Translation: CSARGVAGIYEQYF.